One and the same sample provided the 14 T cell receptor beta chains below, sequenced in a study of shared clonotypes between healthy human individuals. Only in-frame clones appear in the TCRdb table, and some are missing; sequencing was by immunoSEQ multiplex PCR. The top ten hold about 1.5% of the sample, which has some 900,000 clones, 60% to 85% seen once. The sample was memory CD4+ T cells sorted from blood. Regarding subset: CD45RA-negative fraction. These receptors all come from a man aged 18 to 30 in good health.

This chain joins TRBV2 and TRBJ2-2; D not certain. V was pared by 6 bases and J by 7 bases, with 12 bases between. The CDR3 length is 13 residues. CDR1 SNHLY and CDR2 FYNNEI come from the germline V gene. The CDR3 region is CASRAQFSGELFF. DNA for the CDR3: TGTGCCAGCAGGGCACAGTTCAGCGGGGAGCTGTTTTTT.

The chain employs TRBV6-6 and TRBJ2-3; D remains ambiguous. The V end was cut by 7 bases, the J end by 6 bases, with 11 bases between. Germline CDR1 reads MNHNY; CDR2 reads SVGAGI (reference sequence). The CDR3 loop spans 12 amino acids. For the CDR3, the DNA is TGTGCCAGCAATAGGGCGTCGGATACGCAGTATTTT. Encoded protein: CASNRASDTQYF.

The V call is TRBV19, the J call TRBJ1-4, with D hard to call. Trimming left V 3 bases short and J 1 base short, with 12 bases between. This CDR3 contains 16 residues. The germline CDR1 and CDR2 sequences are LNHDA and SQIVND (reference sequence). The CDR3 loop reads CASSIQSAETNEKLFF. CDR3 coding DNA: TGTGCCAGTAGTATCCAGAGCGCGGAAACTAATGAAAAACTGTTTTTT. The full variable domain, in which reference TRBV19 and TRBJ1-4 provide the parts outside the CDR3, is DGGITQSPKYLFRKEGQNVTLSCEQNLNHDAMYWYRQDPGQGLRLIYYSQIVNDFQKGDIAEGYSVSREKKESFPLTVTSAQKNPTAFYLCASSIQSAETNEKLFFGSGTQLSVL.

CDR3 DNA sequence: TGTGCCAGCAGCCCGCCAGGACGACTGAACACCGGGGAGCTGTTTTTT. This translates into CASSPPGRLNTGELFF. V usage is TRBV5-6 and J usage is TRBJ2-2; D ambiguous. CDR1 is SGHDT and CDR2 is YYEEEE in the germline V gene. The V and J ends lost 4 bases and 1 base respectively, with 14 bases between them. CDR3 size: 16 residues.

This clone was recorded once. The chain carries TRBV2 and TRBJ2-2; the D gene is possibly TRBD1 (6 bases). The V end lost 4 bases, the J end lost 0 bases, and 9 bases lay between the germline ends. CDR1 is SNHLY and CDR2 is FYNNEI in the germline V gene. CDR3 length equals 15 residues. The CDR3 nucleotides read TGTGCCAGCAGTGGGACAGAAACGAACACCGGGGAGCTGTTTTTT. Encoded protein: CASSGTETNTGELFF.

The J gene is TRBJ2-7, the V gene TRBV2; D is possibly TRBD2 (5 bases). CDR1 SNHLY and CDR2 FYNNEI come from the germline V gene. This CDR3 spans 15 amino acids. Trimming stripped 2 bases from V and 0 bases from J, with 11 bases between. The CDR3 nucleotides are TGTGCCAGCAGTGAACGGGGTGGCAGCTCCTACGAGCAGTACTTC. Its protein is CASSERGGSSYEQYF.

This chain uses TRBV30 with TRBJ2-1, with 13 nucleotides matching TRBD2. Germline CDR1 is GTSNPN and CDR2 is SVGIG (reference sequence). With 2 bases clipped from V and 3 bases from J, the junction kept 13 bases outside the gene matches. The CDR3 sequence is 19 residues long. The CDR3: CAWSTGTSGIPTDYNEQFF. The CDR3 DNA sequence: TGTGCCTGGAGTACCGGGACTAGCGGGATCCCGACCGACTACAATGAGCAGTTCTTC.

CDR3 sequence (DNA): TGTGCCAGCAGCTTGGCCGGGGACAATCGGGAGCAGTACTTC. Its translation: CASSLAGDNREQYF. The chain couples TRBV5-4 to TRBJ2-7; maybe TRBD1 (6 bases). CDR3 length: 14 amino acids. Germline V CDR1 and CDR2: SGHNT, YYREEE (reference sequence). The V end was cut by 0 bases, the J end by 7 bases, with 14 bases between.

The CDR3 reads CAWRGDRNTGELFF. The CDR3 DNA follows: TGTGCCTGGAGGGGGGACAGGAACACCGGGGAGCTGTTTTTT. V gene TRBV30 combines with J gene TRBJ2-2; 7 nucleotides agree with TRBD1. The V and J ends lost 3 bases and 1 base, in that order; junction bases with no gene match: 2. The V gene's germline CDR1 is GTSNPN and CDR2 SVGIG (reference sequence). This CDR3 comprises 14 residues.

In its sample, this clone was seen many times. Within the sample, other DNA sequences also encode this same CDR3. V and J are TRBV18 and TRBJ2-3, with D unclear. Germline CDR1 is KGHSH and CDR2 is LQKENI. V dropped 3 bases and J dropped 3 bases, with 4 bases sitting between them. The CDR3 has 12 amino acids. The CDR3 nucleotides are TGTGCCAGCTCACCGAGGACAGATACGCAGTATTTT. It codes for CASSPRTDTQYF.

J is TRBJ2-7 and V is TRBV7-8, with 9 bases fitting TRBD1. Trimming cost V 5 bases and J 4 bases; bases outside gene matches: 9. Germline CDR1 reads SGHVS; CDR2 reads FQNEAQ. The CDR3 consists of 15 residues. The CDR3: CASSRGQGMLYEQYF. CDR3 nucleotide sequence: TGTGCCAGCAGCAGGGGACAGGGTATGCTTTACGAGCAGTACTTC.

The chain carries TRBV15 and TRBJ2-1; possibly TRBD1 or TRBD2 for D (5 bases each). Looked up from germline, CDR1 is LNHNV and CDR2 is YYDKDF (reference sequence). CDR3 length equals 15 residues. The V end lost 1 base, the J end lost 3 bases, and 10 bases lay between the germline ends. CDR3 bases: TGTGCCACCAGCAGAGGGGGACCCAGCTACAATGAGCAGTTCTTC. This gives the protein CATSRGGPSYNEQFF.

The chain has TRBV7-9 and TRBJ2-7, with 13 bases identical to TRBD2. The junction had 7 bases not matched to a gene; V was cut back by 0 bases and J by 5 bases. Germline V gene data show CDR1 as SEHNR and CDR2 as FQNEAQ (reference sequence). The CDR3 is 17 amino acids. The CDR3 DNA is TGTGCCAGCAGCTTAGCGACTAGCGGGGGGATCGACCACGAGCAGTACTTC. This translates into CASSLATSGGIDHEQYF.

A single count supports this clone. The CDR3 bases are TGCGCCAGCAGCTTACAGGGCGGTGGCTATGGCTACACCTTC. It encodes CASSLQGGGYGYTF. The rearrangement links TRBV5-1 to TRBJ1-2, with D perhaps TRBD1 (6 bases). This CDR3 comprises 14 residues. The V end lost 2 bases, the J end lost 4 bases, and 12 bases lay between the germline ends. The V gene's germline CDR1 is SGHRS and CDR2 YFSETQ.